This T cell receptor (beta chain) was recovered during a study of beta chain features in type 1 diabetes. At the level of the study: Across all samples, around 98 million sorted cells were examined. Study results and limitations: For type 1 diabetes patients, VDJ junctions showed fewer insertions and more deletions. In all four CD4+ subsets, TCRB CDR3 length was significantly, moderately reduced in type 1 diabetes.

Every isolated RNA sample was fully reverse transcribed, so sequencing captured expressed TCRB transcripts. Clones were sequenced by immunoSEQ multiplex PCR, and TCRdb holds only the in-frame ones, with some missing. The sample lists approximately 250,000 clones, roughly 16% seen once, with 0.085% in the top ten. The length of the CDR3 is 11 residues. CDR1 is GTSNPN, CDR2 SVGIG, per germline (reference sequence). V lost 4 bases and J 7 bases, leaving 10 bases between the germline ends. This clone has just a few counts. Its antigen remains unidentified. The receptor was derived from a man in his thirties or forties with type 1 diabetes. This chain joins TRBV30 and TRBJ1-1, with unresolved D. Sequencing was carried out using naive CD4+ T cells from blood. This CDR3 reads CAWTRTREAFF. The CDR3 nucleotides read TGTGCCTGGACCCGGACGCGTGAAGCTTTCTTT.